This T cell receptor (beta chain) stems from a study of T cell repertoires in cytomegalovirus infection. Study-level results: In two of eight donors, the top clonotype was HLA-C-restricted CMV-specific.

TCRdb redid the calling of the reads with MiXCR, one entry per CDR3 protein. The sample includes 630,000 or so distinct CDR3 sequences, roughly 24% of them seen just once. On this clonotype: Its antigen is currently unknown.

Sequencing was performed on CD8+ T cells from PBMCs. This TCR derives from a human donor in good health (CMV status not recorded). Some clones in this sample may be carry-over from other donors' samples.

The CDR3 sequence: CSVEDGQGALNGELFF. The CDR3 nucleotides read TGCAGCGTTGAAGATGGTCAGGGGGCGCTTAACGGGGAGCTGTTTTTT. V gene TRBV29-1 combines with J gene TRBJ2-2; 8 bases map to TRBD1. The V segment lost 0 bases and the J segment 7 bases; nucleotides outside the gene matches: 10. The germline V gene encodes CDR1 SQVTM and CDR2 ANQGSEA. The CDR3 is made up of 16 amino acids.